This T cell receptor (beta chain) derives from a study of blood T cells in healthy people across ages. The ends were cut back, 5 bases at V and 2 bases at J, with 16 bases in the middle. CDR3 length: 16 residues. The germline CDR1 and CDR2 sequences are SEHNR and FQNEAQ (reference sequence). This clonotype occurred a few times. The people who gave samples were healthy Caucasians from Russia, aged 6 to 90. A second 7 to 11 cycle PCR used barcoded and J-beta primers. MiXCR, run by TCRdb on the 5' RACE reads, gives a single entry per CDR3 protein. The sample records around 400,000 distinct CDR3 sequences, approximately 52% being singletons.

The rearrangement joins TRBV7-9 to TRBJ2-1, with D maybe TRBD2 (6 bases). The source material was blood. The clonotype comes from a man aged 60-69 years in good health. Here the CDR3 DNA reads TGTGCCAGCAGCCTAAGAGACGGGAGAACCTACAATGAGCAGTTCTTC. It specifies CASSLRDGRTYNEQFF. The variable domain in full, completed from reference TRBV7-9 and TRBJ2-1, reads DTGVSQNPRHKITKRGQNVTFRCDPISEHNRLYWYRQTLGQGPEFLTYFQNEAQLEKSRLLSDRFSAERPKGSFSTLEIQRTEQGDSAMYLCASSLRDGRTYNEQFFGPGTRLTVL.